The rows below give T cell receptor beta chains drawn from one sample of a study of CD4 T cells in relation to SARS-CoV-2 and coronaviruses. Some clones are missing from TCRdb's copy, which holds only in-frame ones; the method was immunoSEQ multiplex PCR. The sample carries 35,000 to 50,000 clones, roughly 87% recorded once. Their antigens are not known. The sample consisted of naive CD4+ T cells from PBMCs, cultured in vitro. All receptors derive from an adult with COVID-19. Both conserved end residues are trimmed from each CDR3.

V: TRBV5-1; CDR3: ASSMDGVYEQY
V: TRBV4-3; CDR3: ASSQDPWLGINSPLH
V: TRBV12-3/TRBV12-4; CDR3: ASSLAPGLQF
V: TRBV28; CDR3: ASRDPSRSTEAF
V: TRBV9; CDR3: ASSVGTSGSREQF
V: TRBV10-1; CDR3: ASFDSGRIHFVNNEQF
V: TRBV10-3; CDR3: AIGIRQGDSPLH
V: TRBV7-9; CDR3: ASSWDRGPHYGYT
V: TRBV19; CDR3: ASSISSMGTEAF
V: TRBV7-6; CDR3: ASSKSSGSSYEQY
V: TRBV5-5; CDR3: ASSFGLAGALAKNIQY
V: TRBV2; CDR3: ASSGGDGDTQY
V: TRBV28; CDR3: ASSLGGRGFQPQH
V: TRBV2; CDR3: ASRQLQETQY
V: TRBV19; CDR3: ASSRKGTGVNQPQH
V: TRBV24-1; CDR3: ATSAPRGTASDTQY
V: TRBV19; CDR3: ASSGTGQETQY
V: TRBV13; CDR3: ASSGRRGDTQY
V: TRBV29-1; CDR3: SVVEGHYEQY
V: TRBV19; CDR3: ASTVTGNPNSNQPQH
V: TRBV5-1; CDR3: ASSPTDRLNQPQH
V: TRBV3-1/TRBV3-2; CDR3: ASSHRGGGTDTQY
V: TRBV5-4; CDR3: ASSSTGTEDEAF
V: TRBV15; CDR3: ATSGGQGDNQPQH
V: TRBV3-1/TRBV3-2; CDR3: ASSHRGEQY
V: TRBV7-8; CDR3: ASSLGRAGNTIY
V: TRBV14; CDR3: ASSQDIRDNTEAF
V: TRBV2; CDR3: ASGIVQY
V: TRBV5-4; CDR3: ASSTQGESYGYT
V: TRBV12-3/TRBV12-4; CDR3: ASSTIGELF
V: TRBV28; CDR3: ASSLGSSGSDEQF
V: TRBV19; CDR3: ASSRQKSSYNEQF
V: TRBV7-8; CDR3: ASSLPRTGRYETQY
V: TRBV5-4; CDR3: ASSLEWGDEQY
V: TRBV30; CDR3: ACREVGEQF
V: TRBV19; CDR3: ASSPRTDNEKLF
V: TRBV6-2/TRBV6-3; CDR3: ASSSYSNEQF
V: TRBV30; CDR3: AWVQGASGNTIY
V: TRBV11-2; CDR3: ASSDRGHSNQPQH
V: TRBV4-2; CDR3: ASSARGVPNTIY
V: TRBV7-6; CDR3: ASSSTPHSAGQETQY
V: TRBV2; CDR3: ASSELVNTGELF
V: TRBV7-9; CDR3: ASSSRDLQF
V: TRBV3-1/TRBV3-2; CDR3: ASSQGLSQPQH
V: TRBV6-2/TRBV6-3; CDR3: ASSYPAGSDYGYT